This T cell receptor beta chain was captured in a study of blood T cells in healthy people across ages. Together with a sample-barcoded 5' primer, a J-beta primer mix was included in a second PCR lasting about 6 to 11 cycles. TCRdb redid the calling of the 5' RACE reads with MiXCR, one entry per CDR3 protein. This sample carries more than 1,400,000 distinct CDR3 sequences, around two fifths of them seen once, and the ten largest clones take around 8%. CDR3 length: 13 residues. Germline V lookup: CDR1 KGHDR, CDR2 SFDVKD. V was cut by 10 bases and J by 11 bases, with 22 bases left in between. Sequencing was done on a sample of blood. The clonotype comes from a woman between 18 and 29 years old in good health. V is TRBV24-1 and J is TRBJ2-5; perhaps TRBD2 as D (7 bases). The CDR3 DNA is TGTGCCACTAAGGAACCGGGGGGCGATGAGCAGTACTTC. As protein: CATKEPGGDEQYF.